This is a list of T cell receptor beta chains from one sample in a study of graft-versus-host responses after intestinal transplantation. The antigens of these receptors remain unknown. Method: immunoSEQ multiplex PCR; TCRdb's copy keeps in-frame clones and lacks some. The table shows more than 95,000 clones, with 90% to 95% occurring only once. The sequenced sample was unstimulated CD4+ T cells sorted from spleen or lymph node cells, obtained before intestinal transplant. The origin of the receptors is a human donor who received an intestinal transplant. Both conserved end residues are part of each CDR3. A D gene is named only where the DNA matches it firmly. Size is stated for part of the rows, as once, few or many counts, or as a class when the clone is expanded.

cdr3_nt: TGTGCCAGCAGTGAAGATCAGGGGTTGAAGTCACCCCTCCACTTT
cdr3_aa: CASSEDQGLKSPLHF
cdr3_length: 15
d_call: -
j_call: TRBJ1-6
clone_size: -
v_call: TRBV2

cdr3_nt: TGTGCCAGCAGCTTAGGACAGGGGGGTTATGGCTACACCTTC
cdr3_aa: CASSLGQGGYGYTF
cdr3_length: 14
d_call: TRBD1
j_call: TRBJ1-2
clone_size: -
v_call: TRBV7-8

cdr3_nt: TGTGCCAGTAGTATTTCCCCAGGGCGTACCCACGAGCAGTACTTC
cdr3_aa: CASSISPGRTHEQYF
cdr3_length: 15
d_call: -
j_call: TRBJ2-7
clone_size: -
v_call: TRBV19

cdr3_nt: TGCGCCAGCAGCCGGGCAGGGAATCCTAACACTGAAGCTTTCTTT
cdr3_aa: CASSRAGNPNTEAFF
cdr3_length: 15
d_call: -
j_call: TRBJ1-1
clone_size: -
v_call: TRBV5-1

cdr3_nt: TGTGCCAGCAGCATACGGGACACAGGAGCGAACAATGAGCAGTTCTTC
cdr3_aa: CASSIRDTGANNEQFF
cdr3_length: 16
d_call: -
j_call: TRBJ2-1
clone_size: -
v_call: TRBV27

cdr3_nt: TGCGCCAGCAGCTTGTTGGGGGGATTCGTTAAGACCCAGTACTTC
cdr3_aa: CASSLLGGFVKTQYF
cdr3_length: 15
d_call: -
j_call: TRBJ2-5
clone_size: few
v_call: TRBV5-1

cdr3_nt: TGTGCCTGGAGTAGGGGTCAAATCAACTACGAGCAGTACTTC
cdr3_aa: CAWSRGQINYEQYF
cdr3_length: 14
d_call: -
j_call: TRBJ2-7
clone_size: -
v_call: TRBV30

cdr3_nt: TGTGCCAGCAGCCCCTTGGACCGGGGGAAAAACATTCAGTACTTC
cdr3_aa: CASSPLDRGKNIQYF
cdr3_length: 15
d_call: -
j_call: TRBJ2-4
clone_size: -
v_call: TRBV4-2

cdr3_nt: TGTGCCATCAGCCCAGGACTAGCGGATGGCTCTAGCACAGATACGCAGTATTTT
cdr3_aa: CAISPGLADGSSTDTQYF
cdr3_length: 18
d_call: TRBD2
j_call: TRBJ2-3
clone_size: -
v_call: TRBV10-3

cdr3_nt: TGCAGCGTGGTAGACATACCGTCCTCAGCTTTCTTT
cdr3_aa: CSVVDIPSSAFF
cdr3_length: 12
d_call: -
j_call: TRBJ1-1
clone_size: -
v_call: TRBV29-1

cdr3_nt: TGTGCCAGCAGGAGGGACTCTCACAATGAGCAGTTCTTC
cdr3_aa: CASRRDSHNEQFF
cdr3_length: 13
d_call: -
j_call: TRBJ2-1
clone_size: -
v_call: TRBV2

cdr3_nt: TGTGCCAGTAGTATGGAGGGGGCCCGGGGCTACACCTTC
cdr3_aa: CASSMEGARGYTF
cdr3_length: 13
d_call: TRBD1
j_call: TRBJ1-2
clone_size: -
v_call: TRBV19

cdr3_nt: TGTGCCATCAGTGAAAGCGGGGTACAAGATACGCAGTATTTT
cdr3_aa: CAISESGVQDTQYF
cdr3_length: 14
d_call: TRBD2
j_call: TRBJ2-3
clone_size: -
v_call: TRBV10-3

cdr3_nt: TGTGCCAGCAGCTTAGCCGTCGGGAGCACGGAGACCCAGTACTTC
cdr3_aa: CASSLAVGSTETQYF
cdr3_length: 15
d_call: -
j_call: TRBJ2-5
clone_size: -
v_call: TRBV7-7

cdr3_nt: TGTGCCAGCAGCCAAGGCTGGACAGTCAGGGGTGAAAAACTGTTTTTT
cdr3_aa: CASSQGWTVRGEKLFF
cdr3_length: 16
d_call: -
j_call: TRBJ1-4
clone_size: -
v_call: TRBV4-2

cdr3_nt: TGTGCCAGCAGCCCGGGACAGGGTGCAACTAATGAAAAACTGTTTTTT
cdr3_aa: CASSPGQGATNEKLFF
cdr3_length: 16
d_call: TRBD1
j_call: TRBJ1-4
clone_size: once
v_call: TRBV7-9

cdr3_nt: TGCGCCAGCAGCTTGGCCAGTGTAGCGAGAGAGACCCAGTACTTC
cdr3_aa: CASSLASVARETQYF
cdr3_length: 15
d_call: -
j_call: TRBJ2-5
clone_size: once
v_call: TRBV5-1

cdr3_nt: TGTGCCAGCAGTTACGATAGATTACAGGGAGATTATGGCTACACCTTC
cdr3_aa: CASSYDRLQGDYGYTF
cdr3_length: 16
d_call: -
j_call: TRBJ1-2
clone_size: -
v_call: TRBV6-5

cdr3_nt: TGTGCCAGCAGCTTCGGGCCACCTCACACAGGTGGCTCCTACGAGCAGTACTTC
cdr3_aa: CASSFGPPHTGGSYEQYF
cdr3_length: 18
d_call: -
j_call: TRBJ2-7
clone_size: -
v_call: TRBV7-2

cdr3_nt: TGTGCCAGCAGCTTATATCTCCACAATGAGCAGTTCTTC
cdr3_aa: CASSLYLHNEQFF
cdr3_length: 13
d_call: -
j_call: TRBJ2-1
clone_size: -
v_call: TRBV11-3

cdr3_nt: TGTGCCAGCAGCGTAAACAGCCTCGAGCAGTACTTC
cdr3_aa: CASSVNSLEQYF
cdr3_length: 12
d_call: -
j_call: TRBJ2-7
clone_size: -
v_call: TRBV5-4

cdr3_nt: TGCGCCAGCAGCACCGGACAGGCGACCGGGGAGCTGTTTTTT
cdr3_aa: CASSTGQATGELFF
cdr3_length: 14
d_call: TRBD1
j_call: TRBJ2-2
clone_size: -
v_call: TRBV5-1

cdr3_nt: TGCGCCAGCAGCCAAGACGGACAGCTGAACACTGAAGCTTTCTTT
cdr3_aa: CASSQDGQLNTEAFF
cdr3_length: 15
d_call: -
j_call: TRBJ1-1
clone_size: -
v_call: TRBV4-3

cdr3_nt: TGTGCCAGCAGCCCAGGGGCAGGGGTCGGCTATGGCTACACCTTC
cdr3_aa: CASSPGAGVGYGYTF
cdr3_length: 15
d_call: -
j_call: TRBJ1-2
clone_size: -
v_call: TRBV7-2

cdr3_nt: TGCGCCAGCAGCCAAAGGGGGCAGTTCGGAGATACGCAGTATTTT
cdr3_aa: CASSQRGQFGDTQYF
cdr3_length: 15
d_call: TRBD1
j_call: TRBJ2-3
clone_size: -
v_call: TRBV4-3

cdr3_nt: TGCGCCAGCAGCTTGGGACAGGGGGCGCTTGATACGCAGTATTTT
cdr3_aa: CASSLGQGALDTQYF
cdr3_length: 15
d_call: TRBD1
j_call: TRBJ2-3
clone_size: -
v_call: TRBV5-1

cdr3_nt: TGTGCCAGCAGCTTAGTCCACGACAGGGAATCCCCTGAAAAACTGTTTTTT
cdr3_aa: CASSLVHDRESPEKLFF
cdr3_length: 17
d_call: TRBD1
j_call: TRBJ1-4
clone_size: few
v_call: TRBV7-8

cdr3_nt: TGTGCCAGCAGCTTAGGGACTACTTACAATGAGCAGTTCTTC
cdr3_aa: CASSLGTTYNEQFF
cdr3_length: 14
d_call: -
j_call: TRBJ2-1
clone_size: -
v_call: TRBV7-2

cdr3_nt: TGTGCCAGCAGCTCGAACGGACTACGCGACTTC
cdr3_aa: CASSSNGLRDF
cdr3_length: 11
d_call: -
j_call: TRBJ2-5
clone_size: once
v_call: TRBV2

cdr3_nt: TGTGCCAGTAGTACCCAGGGGCGCAATGAGCAGTTCTTC
cdr3_aa: CASSTQGRNEQFF
cdr3_length: 13
d_call: -
j_call: TRBJ2-1
clone_size: -
v_call: TRBV19

cdr3_nt: TGTGCCAGCAGTTTCCACGCCGACTACGAGCAGTACTTC
cdr3_aa: CASSFHADYEQYF
cdr3_length: 13
d_call: -
j_call: TRBJ2-7
clone_size: once
v_call: TRBV27

cdr3_nt: TGTGCCAGCAGTTACAGCGGGGTCTATGGCTACACCTTC
cdr3_aa: CASSYSGVYGYTF
cdr3_length: 13
d_call: -
j_call: TRBJ1-2
clone_size: -
v_call: TRBV6-5

cdr3_nt: TGTGCCAGCAGCGTCCTAGAGTACAATGAGCAGTTCTTC
cdr3_aa: CASSVLEYNEQFF
cdr3_length: 13
d_call: -
j_call: TRBJ2-1
clone_size: -
v_call: TRBV9

cdr3_nt: TGTGCCAGCAGCTTAGATTCGTCAGGGGGGGAGACCCAGTACTTC
cdr3_aa: CASSLDSSGGETQYF
cdr3_length: 15
d_call: -
j_call: TRBJ2-5
clone_size: -
v_call: TRBV11-2

cdr3_nt: TGTGCCAGCAGCATACAGGGTGGGTACACTGAAGCTTTCTTT
cdr3_aa: CASSIQGGYTEAFF
cdr3_length: 14
d_call: -
j_call: TRBJ1-1
clone_size: -
v_call: TRBV5-8

cdr3_nt: TGTGCCAGCAGTCCCAACGGTTATGAAAAACTGTTTTTT
cdr3_aa: CASSPNGYEKLFF
cdr3_length: 13
d_call: -
j_call: TRBJ1-4
clone_size: once
v_call: TRBV28

cdr3_nt: TGTGCCAGCAGCTTGGAGGCTAGCGGCTCCTACGAGCAGTACTTC
cdr3_aa: CASSLEASGSYEQYF
cdr3_length: 15
d_call: TRBD2
j_call: TRBJ2-7
clone_size: -
v_call: TRBV5-4

cdr3_nt: TGCGCCAGCAGCTTGATAGGCGGGGTTGAGAACACCGGGGAGCTGTTTTTT
cdr3_aa: CASSLIGGVENTGELFF
cdr3_length: 17
d_call: -
j_call: TRBJ2-2
clone_size: -
v_call: TRBV5-1

cdr3_nt: TGTGCCAGCAGTTTGACAGGGCGGGATGGGAATGAGCAGTTCTTC
cdr3_aa: CASSLTGRDGNEQFF
cdr3_length: 15
d_call: -
j_call: TRBJ2-1
clone_size: -
v_call: TRBV6-5

cdr3_nt: TGTGCCAGCGGGTCTCGGGGAACAAACAATGAGCAGTTCTTC
cdr3_aa: CASGSRGTNNEQFF
cdr3_length: 14
d_call: -
j_call: TRBJ2-1
clone_size: -
v_call: TRBV7-9

cdr3_nt: TGTGCCAGCGAACTAGCGGGGGCTTACTCCTACGAGCAGTACTTC
cdr3_aa: CASELAGAYSYEQYF
cdr3_length: 15
d_call: TRBD2
j_call: TRBJ2-7
clone_size: -
v_call: TRBV7-2

cdr3_nt: TGTGCCAGCAGTTACGGAGGCTCTGGGGCCAACGTCCTGACTTTC
cdr3_aa: CASSYGGSGANVLTF
cdr3_length: 15
d_call: -
j_call: TRBJ2-6
clone_size: once
v_call: TRBV6-6

cdr3_nt: TGTGCCAGCAGTCGGTCCAGCGGGTTATACAATGAGCAGTTCTTC
cdr3_aa: CASSRSSGLYNEQFF
cdr3_length: 15
d_call: -
j_call: TRBJ2-1
clone_size: -
v_call: TRBV25-1

cdr3_nt: TGTGCCAGTAGTATCGGACTAGCGGCATACAATGAGCAGTTCTTC
cdr3_aa: CASSIGLAAYNEQFF
cdr3_length: 15
d_call: TRBD2
j_call: TRBJ2-1
clone_size: -
v_call: TRBV19

cdr3_nt: TGTGCCAGCAGTGATTGGGGACAGGGACGGACTGAAGCTTTCTTT
cdr3_aa: CASSDWGQGRTEAFF
cdr3_length: 15
d_call: TRBD1
j_call: TRBJ1-1
clone_size: -
v_call: TRBV6-1

cdr3_nt: TGCAGCGTTGATTCTGGGCAGGGGAATAGGTACGAGCAGTACTTC
cdr3_aa: CSVDSGQGNRYEQYF
cdr3_length: 15
d_call: -
j_call: TRBJ2-7
clone_size: -
v_call: TRBV29-1

cdr3_nt: TGTGCCAGCAGCCGCCGGGACAGGGGACGTCTTATTCTCAATTCACCCCTCCACTTT
cdr3_aa: CASSRRDRGRLILNSPLHF
cdr3_length: 19
d_call: TRBD1
j_call: TRBJ1-6
clone_size: -
v_call: TRBV11-2

cdr3_nt: TGTGCCAGCAGTTACGGGGGGCTCTATGGCTACACCTTC
cdr3_aa: CASSYGGLYGYTF
cdr3_length: 13
d_call: -
j_call: TRBJ1-2
clone_size: -
v_call: TRBV6-9

cdr3_nt: TGTGCCAGCAGGGATAGGGACAGTTCCTATTCACCCCTCCACTTT
cdr3_aa: CASRDRDSSYSPLHF
cdr3_length: 15
d_call: TRBD1
j_call: TRBJ1-6
clone_size: -
v_call: TRBV6-6

cdr3_nt: TGTGCCAGCAGCCCGACTTACCAAGGGACCCAGTACTTC
cdr3_aa: CASSPTYQGTQYF
cdr3_length: 13
d_call: -
j_call: TRBJ2-5
clone_size: -
v_call: TRBV5-4

cdr3_nt: TGTGCCAGCATAGAGGACTTCTCCTACAATGAGCAGTTCTTC
cdr3_aa: CASIEDFSYNEQFF
cdr3_length: 14
d_call: -
j_call: TRBJ2-1
clone_size: few
v_call: TRBV2

cdr3_nt: TGTGCCAGCAGTAGAGGGACAGGGGCCATCAATGAGCAGTTCTTC
cdr3_aa: CASSRGTGAINEQFF
cdr3_length: 15
d_call: TRBD1
j_call: TRBJ2-1
clone_size: once
v_call: TRBV6-1

cdr3_nt: TGTGCCAGCAGTGGGGGGGGACAGGGGAACTATGGCTACACCTTC
cdr3_aa: CASSGGGQGNYGYTF
cdr3_length: 15
d_call: TRBD1
j_call: TRBJ1-2
clone_size: -
v_call: TRBV6-1

cdr3_nt: TGTGCCAGCAGTTACTTGGGGACAGGGTTCGAGAATGAGCAGTTCTTC
cdr3_aa: CASSYLGTGFENEQFF
cdr3_length: 16
d_call: TRBD1
j_call: TRBJ2-1
clone_size: -
v_call: TRBV6-5

cdr3_nt: TGTGCCAGCAGTGAAGGGGGACAGGGCCTTGGGTACACGCAGTATTTT
cdr3_aa: CASSEGGQGLGYTQYF
cdr3_length: 16
d_call: TRBD1
j_call: TRBJ2-3
clone_size: -
v_call: TRBV2